This T cell receptor (beta chain) was documented in a study of control samples from healthy donors and cancer patients. Clones were sequenced by immunoSEQ multiplex PCR, and TCRdb holds only the in-frame ones, with some missing. The table lists roughly 130,000 clones, approximately 90% of them singletons. The receptor was derived from a man between 18 and 35 years old in good health. Sequencing used blood.

CDR3 nucleotide sequence: TGTGCCAGCAGTCCGGGACAGGGGGCCGCGGGGGCTAATGAAAAACTGTTTTTT. Protein sequence: CASSPGQGAAGANEKLFF. J is TRBJ1-4 and V is TRBV27, with TRBD1 identical over 12 bases. The CDR3 sequence is 18 residues long. The trim removed 5 bases at V and 3 bases at J, leaving 10 bases unmatched. Germline V gene data show CDR1 as MNHEY and CDR2 as SMNVEV (reference sequence).